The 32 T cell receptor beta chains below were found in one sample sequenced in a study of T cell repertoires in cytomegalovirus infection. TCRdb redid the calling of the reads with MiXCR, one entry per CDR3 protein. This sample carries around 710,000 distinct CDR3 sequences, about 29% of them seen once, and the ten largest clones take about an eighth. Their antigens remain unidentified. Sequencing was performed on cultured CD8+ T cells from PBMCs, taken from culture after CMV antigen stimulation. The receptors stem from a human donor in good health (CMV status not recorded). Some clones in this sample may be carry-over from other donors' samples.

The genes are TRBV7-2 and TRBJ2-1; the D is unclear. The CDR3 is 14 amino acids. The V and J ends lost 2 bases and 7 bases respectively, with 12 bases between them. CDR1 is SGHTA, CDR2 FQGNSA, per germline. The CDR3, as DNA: TGTGCCAGCAGCTTAATCGCTCGAACAAATGAGCAGTTCTTC. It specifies CASSLIARTNEQFF. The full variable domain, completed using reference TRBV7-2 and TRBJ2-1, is GAGVSQSPSNKVTEKGKDVELRCDPISGHTALYWYRQSLGQGLEFLIYFQGNSAPDKSGLPSDRFSAERTGGSVSTLTIQRTQQEDSAVYLCASSLIARTNEQFFGPGTRLTVL.

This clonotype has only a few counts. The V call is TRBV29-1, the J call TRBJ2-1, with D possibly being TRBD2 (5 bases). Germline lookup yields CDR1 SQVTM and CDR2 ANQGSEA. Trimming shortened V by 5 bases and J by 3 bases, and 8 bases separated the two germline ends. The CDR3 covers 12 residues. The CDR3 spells CSVLGLYNEQFF. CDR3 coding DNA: TGCAGCGTTCTCGGACTCTACAATGAGCAGTTCTTC.

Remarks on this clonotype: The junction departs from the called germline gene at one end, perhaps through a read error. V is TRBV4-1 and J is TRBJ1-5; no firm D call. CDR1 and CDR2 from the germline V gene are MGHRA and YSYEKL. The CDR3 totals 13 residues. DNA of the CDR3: TGCGCCAGCAGTCAAGAGGCGAATCAGCCCCAGCATTTT. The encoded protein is CASSQEANQPQHF.

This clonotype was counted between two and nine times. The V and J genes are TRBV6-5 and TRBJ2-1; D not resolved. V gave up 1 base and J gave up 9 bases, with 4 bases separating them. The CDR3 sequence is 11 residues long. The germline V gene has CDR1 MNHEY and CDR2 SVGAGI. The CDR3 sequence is CASSYYGEQFF. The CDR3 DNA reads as TGTGCCAGCAGTTACTATGGTGAGCAGTTCTTC.

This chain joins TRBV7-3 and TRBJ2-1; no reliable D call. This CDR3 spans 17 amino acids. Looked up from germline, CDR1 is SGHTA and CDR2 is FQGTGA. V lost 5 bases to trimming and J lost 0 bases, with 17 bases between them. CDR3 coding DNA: TGTGCCAGCAGCCTTCGCGGAACTGGTAGCTCCTACAATGAGCAGTTCTTC. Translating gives CASSLRGTGSSYNEQFF.

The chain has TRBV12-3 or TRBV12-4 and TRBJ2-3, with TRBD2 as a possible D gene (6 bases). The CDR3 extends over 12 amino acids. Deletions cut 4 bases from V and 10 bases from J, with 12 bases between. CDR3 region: CASSSGWEAQYF. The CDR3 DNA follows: TGTGCCAGCAGTTCCGGGTGGGAGGCGCAGTATTTT.

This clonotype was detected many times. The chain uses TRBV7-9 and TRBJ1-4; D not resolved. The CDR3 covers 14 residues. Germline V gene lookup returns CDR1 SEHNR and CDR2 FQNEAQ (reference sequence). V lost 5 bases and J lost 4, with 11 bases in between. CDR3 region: CASSNAGYNEKLFF. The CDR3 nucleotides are TGTGCCAGCAGCAATGCCGGGTATAATGAAAAACTGTTTTTT.

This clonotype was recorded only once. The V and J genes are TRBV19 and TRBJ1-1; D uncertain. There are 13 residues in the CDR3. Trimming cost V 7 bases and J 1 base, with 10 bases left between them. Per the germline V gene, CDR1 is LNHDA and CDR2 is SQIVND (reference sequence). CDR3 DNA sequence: TGTGCCAGTATGGTGTCCGGGAACACTGAAGCTTTCTTT. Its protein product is CASMVSGNTEAFF. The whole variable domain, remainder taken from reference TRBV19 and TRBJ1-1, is DGGITQSPKYLFRKEGQNVTLSCEQNLNHDAMYWYRQDPGQGLRLIYYSQIVNDFQKGDIAEGYSVSREKKESFPLTVTSAQKNPTAFYLCASMVSGNTEAFFGQGTRLTVV.

The CDR3 protein is CASAPGFYGYTF. The CDR3 DNA reads TGTGCCAGCGCACCAGGGTTCTATGGCTACACCTTC. This chain uses TRBV7-6 with TRBJ1-2; D is possibly TRBD1 (5 bases). The CDR3 spans 12 residues. CDR1 and CDR2 from the germline V gene are SGHVS and FNYEAQ. Between the trimmed V and J ends, which lost 8 bases and 4 bases, there was a span of 11 bases.

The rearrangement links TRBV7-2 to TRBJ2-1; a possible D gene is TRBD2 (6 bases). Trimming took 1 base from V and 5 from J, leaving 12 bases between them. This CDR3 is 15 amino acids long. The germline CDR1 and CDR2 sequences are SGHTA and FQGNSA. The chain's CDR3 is CASSLGLAMDNEQFF. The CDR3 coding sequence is TGTGCCAGCAGCTTAGGGCTAGCGATGGACAATGAGCAGTTCTTC. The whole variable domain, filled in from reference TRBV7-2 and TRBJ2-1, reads GAGVSQSPSNKVTEKGKDVELRCDPISGHTALYWYRQSLGQGLEFLIYFQGNSAPDKSGLPSDRFSAERTGGSVSTLTIQRTQQEDSAVYLCASSLGLAMDNEQFFGPGTRLTVL.

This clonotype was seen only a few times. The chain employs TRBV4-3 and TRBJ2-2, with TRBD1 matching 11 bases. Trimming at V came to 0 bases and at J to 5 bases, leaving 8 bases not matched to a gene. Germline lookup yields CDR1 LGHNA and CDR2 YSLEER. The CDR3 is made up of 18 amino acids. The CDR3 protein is CASSQEATDRGPTGELFF. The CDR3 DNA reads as TGCGCCAGCAGCCAAGAGGCCACGGACAGGGGGCCAACCGGGGAGCTGTTTTTT.

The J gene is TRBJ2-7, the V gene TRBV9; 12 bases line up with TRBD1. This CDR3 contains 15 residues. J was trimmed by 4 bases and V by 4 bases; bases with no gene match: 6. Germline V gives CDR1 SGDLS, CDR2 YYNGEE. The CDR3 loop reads CASSPGQGAGYEQYV. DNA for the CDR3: TGTGCCAGCAGCCCGGGACAGGGGGCCGGTTACGAGCAGTACGTC.

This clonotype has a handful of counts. CDR3 protein: CASSELVVGYEQYF. Here the CDR3 DNA reads TGTGCCAGCAGTGAACTAGTAGTGGGCTACGAGCAGTACTTC. The V gene is TRBV6-1, the J gene TRBJ2-7, with D unresolved. The V and J ends lost 2 bases and 3 bases respectively, with 11 bases between them. The CDR3 is 14 amino acids. Germline CDR1 reads MNHNS; CDR2 reads SASEGT.

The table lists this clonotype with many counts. The CDR3 protein is CASSPPRAGETQYF. The CDR3 DNA is TGTGCCAGCAGCCCGCCCCGGGCGGGAGAGACCCAGTACTTC. The genes are TRBV7-2 and TRBJ2-5, with D perhaps matching TRBD2 (5 bases). CDR1 and CDR2 from the germline V gene are SGHTA and FQGNSA. Deletions cut 5 bases from V and 4 bases from J, with 14 bases between. This CDR3 comprises 14 residues.

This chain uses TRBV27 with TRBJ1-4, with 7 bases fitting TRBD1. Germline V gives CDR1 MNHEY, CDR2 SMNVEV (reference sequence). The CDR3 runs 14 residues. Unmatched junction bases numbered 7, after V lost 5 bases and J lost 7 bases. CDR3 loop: CASSQGQIREKLFF. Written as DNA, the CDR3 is TGTGCCAGCAGTCAGGGACAGATTCGTGAAAAACTGTTTTTT. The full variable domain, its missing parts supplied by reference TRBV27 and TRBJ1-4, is EAQVTQNPRYLITVTGKKLTVTCSQNMNHEYMSWYRQDPGLGLRQIYYSMNVEVTDKGDVPEGYKVSRKEKRNFPLILESPSPNQTSLYFCASSQGQIREKLFFGSGTQLSVL.

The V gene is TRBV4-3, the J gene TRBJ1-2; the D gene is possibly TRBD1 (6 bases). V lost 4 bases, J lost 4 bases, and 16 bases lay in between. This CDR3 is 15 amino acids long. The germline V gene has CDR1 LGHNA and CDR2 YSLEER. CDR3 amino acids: CASSPGGGGLYGYTF. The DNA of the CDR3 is TGCGCCAGCAGCCCAGGTGGGGGGGGCCTCTATGGCTACACCTTC.

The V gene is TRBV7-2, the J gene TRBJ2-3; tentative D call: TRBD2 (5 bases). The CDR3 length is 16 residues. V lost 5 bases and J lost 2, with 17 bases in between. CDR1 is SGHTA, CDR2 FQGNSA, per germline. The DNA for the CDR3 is TGTGCCAGCAGCCACCCTCCGGGGATAGTCACAGATACGCAGTATTTT. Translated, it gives CASSHPPGIVTDTQYF.

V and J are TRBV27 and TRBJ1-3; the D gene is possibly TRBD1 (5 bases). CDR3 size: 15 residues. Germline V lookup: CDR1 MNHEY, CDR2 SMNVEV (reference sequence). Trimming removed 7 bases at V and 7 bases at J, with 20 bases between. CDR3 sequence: CASTPAGPGRNTIYF. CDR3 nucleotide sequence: TGTGCCAGCACCCCGGCGGGGCCCGGGCGGAACACCATATATTTT.

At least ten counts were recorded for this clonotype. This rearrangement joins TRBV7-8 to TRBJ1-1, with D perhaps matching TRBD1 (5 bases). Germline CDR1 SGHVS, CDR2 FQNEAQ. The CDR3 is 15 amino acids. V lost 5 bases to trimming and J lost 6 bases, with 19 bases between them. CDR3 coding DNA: TGTGCCAGCAGCGGGGTGGGACGGGGTTTCGCTGAAGCTTTCTTT. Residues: CASSGVGRGFAEAFF.

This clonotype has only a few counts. The chain's CDR3 is CASEPRVRRSGANVLTF. The CDR3 DNA follows: TGTGCCAGTGAGCCGAGGGTCAGGCGCTCTGGGGCCAACGTCCTGACTTTC. The chain couples TRBV19 to TRBJ2-6, with D perhaps TRBD2 (5 bases). Germline CDR1 is LNHDA and CDR2 is SQIVND (reference sequence). V gave up 8 bases and J gave up 0 bases, with 17 bases separating them. The CDR3 has 17 amino acids.

For the CDR3, the DNA is TGTGCCAGCAGCTCCATGACACCTCACCAGGCAGATACGCAGTATTTT. It specifies CASSSMTPHQADTQYF. The chain carries TRBV7-6 and TRBJ2-3; D remains ambiguous. The CDR3 consists of 16 residues. V lost 4 bases, J lost 4 bases, and 18 bases lay in between. From germline, CDR1 is SGHVS and CDR2 FNYEAQ.

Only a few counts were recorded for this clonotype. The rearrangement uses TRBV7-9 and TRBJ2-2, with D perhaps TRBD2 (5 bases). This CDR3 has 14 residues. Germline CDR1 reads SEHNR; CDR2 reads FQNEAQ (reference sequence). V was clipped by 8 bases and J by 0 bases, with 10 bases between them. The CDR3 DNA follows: TGTGCCAGCCTCGGGGTCCCGAACACCGGGGAGCTGTTTTTT. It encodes CASLGVPNTGELFF.

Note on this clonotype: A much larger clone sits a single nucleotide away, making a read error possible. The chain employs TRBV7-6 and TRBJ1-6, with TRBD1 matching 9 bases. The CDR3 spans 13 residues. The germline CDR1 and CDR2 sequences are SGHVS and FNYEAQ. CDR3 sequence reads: CATKGQGDSSLHF. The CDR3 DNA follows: TGTGCCACCAAGGGACAGGGTGATTCATCCCTCCACTTT. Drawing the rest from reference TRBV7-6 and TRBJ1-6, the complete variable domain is GAGVSQSPRYKVTKRGQDVALRCDPISGHVSLYWYRQALGQGPEFLTYFNYEAQQDKSGLPNDRFSAERPEGSISTLTIQRTEQRDSAMYRCATKGQGDSSLHFGNGTRLTVT.

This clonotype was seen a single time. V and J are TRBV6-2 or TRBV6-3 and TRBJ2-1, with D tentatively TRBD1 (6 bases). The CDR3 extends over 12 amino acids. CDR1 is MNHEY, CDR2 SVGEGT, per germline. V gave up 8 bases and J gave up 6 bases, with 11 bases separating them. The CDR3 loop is CASGVQGNEQFF. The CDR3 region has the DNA TGTGCCAGCGGGGTACAGGGCAATGAGCAGTTCTTC.

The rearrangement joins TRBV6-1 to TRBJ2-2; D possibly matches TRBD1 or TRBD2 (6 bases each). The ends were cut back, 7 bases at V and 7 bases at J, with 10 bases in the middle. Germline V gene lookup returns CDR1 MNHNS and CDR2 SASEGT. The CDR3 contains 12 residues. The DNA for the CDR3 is TGTGCCAGCAAGGGGGGAGGCGGGGAGCTGTTTTTT. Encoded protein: CASKGGGGELFF.

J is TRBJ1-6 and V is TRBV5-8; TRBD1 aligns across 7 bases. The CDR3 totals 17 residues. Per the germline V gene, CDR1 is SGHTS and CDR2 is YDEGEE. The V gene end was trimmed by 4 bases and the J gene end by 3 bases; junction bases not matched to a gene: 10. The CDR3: CASSQDRDSLYNSPLHF. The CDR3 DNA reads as TGTGCCAGCAGCCAAGACCGGGACAGTCTCTATAATTCACCCCTCCACTTT.

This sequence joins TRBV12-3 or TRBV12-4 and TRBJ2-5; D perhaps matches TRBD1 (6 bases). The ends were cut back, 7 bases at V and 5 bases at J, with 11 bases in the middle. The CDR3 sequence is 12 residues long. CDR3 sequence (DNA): TGTGCCAGCACCCAGGGGATGGAGACCCAGTACTTC. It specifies CASTQGMETQYF.

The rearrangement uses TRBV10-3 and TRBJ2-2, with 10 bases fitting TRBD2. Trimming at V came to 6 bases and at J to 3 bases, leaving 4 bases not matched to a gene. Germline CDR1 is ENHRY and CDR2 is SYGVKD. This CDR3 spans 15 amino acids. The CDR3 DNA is TGTGCCATCAGACCTAGCGGGGGTGACACCGGGGAGCTGTTTTTT. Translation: CAIRPSGGDTGELFF.

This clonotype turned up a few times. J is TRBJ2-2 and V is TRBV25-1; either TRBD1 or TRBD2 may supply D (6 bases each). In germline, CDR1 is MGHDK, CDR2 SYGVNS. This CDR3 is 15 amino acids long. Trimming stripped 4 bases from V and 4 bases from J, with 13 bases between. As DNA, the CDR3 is TGTGCCAGCAGTGGTGGGGGGCCGGGCACCGGGGAGCTGTTTTTT. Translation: CASSGGGPGTGELFF.

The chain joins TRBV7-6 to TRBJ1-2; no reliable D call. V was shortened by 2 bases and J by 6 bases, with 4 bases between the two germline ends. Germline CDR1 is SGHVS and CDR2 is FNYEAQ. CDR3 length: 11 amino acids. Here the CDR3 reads CASSLRDGYTF. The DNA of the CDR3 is TGTGCCAGCAGCTTACGGGATGGCTACACCTTC.

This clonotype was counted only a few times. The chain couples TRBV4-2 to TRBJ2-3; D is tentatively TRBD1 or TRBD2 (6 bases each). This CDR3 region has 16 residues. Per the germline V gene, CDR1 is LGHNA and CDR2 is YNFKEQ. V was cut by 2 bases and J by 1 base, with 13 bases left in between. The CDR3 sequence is CASSQKQGGGTDTQYF. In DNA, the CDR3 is TGTGCCAGCAGCCAAAAACAGGGAGGAGGCACAGATACGCAGTATTTT.

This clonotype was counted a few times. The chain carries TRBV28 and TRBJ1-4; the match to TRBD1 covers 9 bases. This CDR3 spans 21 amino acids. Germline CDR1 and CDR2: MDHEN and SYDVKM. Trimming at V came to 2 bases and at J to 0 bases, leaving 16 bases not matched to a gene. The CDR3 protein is CASSLPSLRDREGTTNEKLFF. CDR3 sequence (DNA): TGTGCCAGCAGTTTACCCTCTCTCCGGGACAGGGAAGGAACAACTAATGAAAAACTGTTTTTT.